Below, one TCR beta chain is given with its context. One end of the junction does not line up with germline, which may come from a read error. This sample is drawn from a study of CD4 and CD8 cells across lung adenocarcinoma regions. Localized lung adenocarcinoma, a non-small cell lung cancer, affected the donors. TCRdb re-derived calls from the PCR reads in MiXCR, one entry per CDR3 protein. Seen here are about 20,000 distinct CDR3 sequences, roughly half observed once, and the top ten hold about a quarter. Germline lookup yields CDR1 LGHDT and CDR2 YNNKEL (reference sequence). The CDR3 is made up of 15 amino acids.

The sequence derives from a female donor with lung adenocarcinoma. The CD4 and CD8 labels of this study may be unreliable. The sample was CD8+ T cells from the center of a lung tumor. The rearrangement joins TRBV3-1 to TRBJ2-5; the D gene is possibly TRBD2 (7 bases). The CDR3 bases are TGTGGTGGCGGGGGCGGGGGCGGGGCCCAAGACACCCAGTACTTC. Residues: CGGGGGGGAQDTQYF.